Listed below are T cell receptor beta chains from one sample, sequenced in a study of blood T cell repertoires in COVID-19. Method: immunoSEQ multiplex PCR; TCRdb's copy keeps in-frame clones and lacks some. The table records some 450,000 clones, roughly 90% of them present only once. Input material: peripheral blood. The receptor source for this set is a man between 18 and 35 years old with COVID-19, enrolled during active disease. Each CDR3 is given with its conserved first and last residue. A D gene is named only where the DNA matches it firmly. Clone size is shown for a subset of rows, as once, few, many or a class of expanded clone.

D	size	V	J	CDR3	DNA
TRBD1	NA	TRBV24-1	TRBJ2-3	CATSAGQGTDTQYF	TGTGCCACCAGTGCGGGACAGGGGACAGATACGCAGTATTTT
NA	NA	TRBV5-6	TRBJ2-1	CASSTYRYNEQFF	TGTGCCAGCAGCACATACAGGTACAATGAGCAGTTCTTC
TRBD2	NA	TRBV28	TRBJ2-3	CATQSSGRAGDTQYF	TGTGCCACCCAATCTAGCGGGAGGGCAGGGGATACGCAGTATTTT
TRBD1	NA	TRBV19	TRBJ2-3	CASSIESRDRVTDTQYF	TGTGCCAGTAGTATAGAGTCCCGGGACAGGGTCACAGATACGCAGTATTTT
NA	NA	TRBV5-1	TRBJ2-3	CASSFTSFADTQYF	TGCGCCAGCAGCTTCACTAGTTTCGCAGATACGCAGTATTTT
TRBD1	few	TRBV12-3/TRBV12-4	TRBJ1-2	CASSPGQGYGYTF	TGTGCCAGCAGCCCCGGACAGGGATATGGCTACACCTTC
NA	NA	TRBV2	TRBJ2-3	CASSEAWGMGTDTQYF	TGTGCCAGCAGTGAAGCGTGGGGCATGGGCACAGATACGCAGTATTTT
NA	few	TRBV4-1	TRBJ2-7	CASSQGPNGALSYEQYF	TGCGCCAGCAGCCAAGGCCCTAATGGGGCTTTGTCCTACGAGCAGTACTTC
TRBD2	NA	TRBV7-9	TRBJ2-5	CASSLRDGGSQYF	TGTGCCAGCAGCCTCCGGGACGGGGGGTCCCAGTACTTC
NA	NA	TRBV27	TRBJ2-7	CASSRTEGYEQYF	TGTGCCAGCAGTCGGACAGAAGGATACGAGCAGTACTTC
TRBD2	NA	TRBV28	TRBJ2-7	CASSLLASGRGYEQYF	TGTGCCAGCAGTTTATTAGCTAGCGGGAGGGGATACGAGCAGTACTTC
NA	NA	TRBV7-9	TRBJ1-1	CALRAGYNTEAFF	TGTGCCCTAAGGGCGGGATATAACACTGAAGCTTTCTTT
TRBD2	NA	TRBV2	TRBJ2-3	CASSDASGGVTDTQYF	TGTGCCAGCAGTGATGCTAGCGGGGGGGTGACAGATACGCAGTATTTT
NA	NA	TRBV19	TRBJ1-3	CASNSRSSGNTIYF	TGTGCCAGTAATAGCCGGAGCTCTGGAAACACCATATATTTT
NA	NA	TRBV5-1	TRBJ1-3	CASSLGAGINTIYF	TGCGCCAGCAGCTTGGGGGCAGGGATCAACACCATATATTTT
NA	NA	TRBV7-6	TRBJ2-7	CASSYPGTDSYEQYF	TGTGCCAGCAGCTACCCCGGGACTGACTCCTACGAGCAGTACTTC
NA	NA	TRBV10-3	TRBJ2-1	CAINGGVGEQFF	TGTGCCATCAATGGCGGGGTAGGTGAGCAGTTCTTC
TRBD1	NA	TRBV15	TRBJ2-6	CATSTPGQGTGANVLTF	TGTGCCACCAGCACTCCGGGACAGGGGACCGGGGCCAACGTCCTGACTTTC
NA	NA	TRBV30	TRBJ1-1	CAWSVEGSTEAFF	TGTGCCTGGAGTGTAGAGGGAAGCACTGAAGCTTTCTTT
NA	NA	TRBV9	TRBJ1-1	CASSVEGQTNTEAFF	TGTGCCAGCAGCGTAGAGGGGCAGACTAACACTGAAGCTTTCTTT
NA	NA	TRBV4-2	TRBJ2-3	CASSQMASLDTQYF	TGTGCCAGCAGCCAAATGGCAAGTCTGGATACGCAGTATTTT
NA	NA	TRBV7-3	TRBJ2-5	CASSLGSQETQYF	TGTGCCAGCAGCCTAGGCAGCCAAGAGACCCAGTACTTC
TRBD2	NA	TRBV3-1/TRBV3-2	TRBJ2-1	CASSQREGNEQFF	TGTGCCAGCAGCCAGCGGGAGGGTAATGAGCAGTTCTTC
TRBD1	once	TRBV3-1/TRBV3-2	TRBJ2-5	CASSANRGLETQYF	TGTGCCAGCAGCGCAAACAGGGGGCTCGAGACCCAGTACTTC